This T cell receptor beta chain originates from a study of siplizumab effects on memory and regulatory T cells. Regarding the study as a whole: Alloreactive sequences from unstimulated CD4+ memory cells fell significantly with siplizumab. Proliferating siplizumab-cultured Tregs lacked confirmed suppressive function. Naive T cells appeared more diverse than memory cells and seemed to be major alloresponse contributors.

Assays captured 75,000 to 100,000 TCR templates per sample. Clones were sequenced by immunoSEQ multiplex PCR, and TCRdb holds only the in-frame ones, with some missing. In the table there are about 100,000 clones, approximately 94% of which are singletons. A word on this clone: Its antigen remains unknown.

The TCR originated in a human donor in good health. The sample taken for sequencing was Tregs sorted from blood.

The CDR3 region is CASSFVGATYEQYF. The CDR3 coding sequence is TGTGCCAGCAGCTTCGTCGGGGCTACCTACGAGCAGTACTTC. This chain joins TRBV11-2 and TRBJ2-7; either TRBD1 or TRBD2 may fit D (5 bases each). CDR3 length equals 14 residues. CDR1 is SGHAT, CDR2 FQNNGV, per germline. Deletions cut 3 bases from V and 2 bases from J, with 11 bases between.